Listed below are T cell receptor beta chains from one sample, sequenced in a study of shared clonotypes between healthy human individuals. Profiled with immunoSEQ multiplex PCR; TCRdb holds only in-frame clones, not every one. The sample includes nearly 2 million clones, about 95% of them seen just once. Sequencing was performed on naive CD8+ T cells sorted from blood. These receptor sequences come from a man aged 18 to 30 in good health. Each CDR3 is given with its conserved first and last residue.

v_gene	j_gene	CDR3aa
TRBV7-9	TRBJ2-7	CASSHRDRVHEQYF
TRBV29-1	TRBJ2-7	CSVTLAGYYEQYF
TRBV6-1	TRBJ2-1	CASAELDSSYNEQFF
TRBV19	TRBJ1-2	CASSIDLENYGYTF
TRBV7-2	TRBJ1-1	CASSFGTGANTEAFF
TRBV6-1	TRBJ1-1	CASSDQGRKTFF
TRBV7-8	TRBJ2-5	CASSLAMIGALKTGSQYF
TRBV2	TRBJ2-7	CANRGGPAHEQYF
TRBV5-1	TRBJ1-1	CASSSSGTGPTEAFF
TRBV9	TRBJ2-3	CASGEGTDTQYF
TRBV18	TRBJ2-5	CASSRQGQVQETQYF
TRBV5-6	TRBJ1-2	CASLEQNGLSYGYTF
TRBV6-6	TRBJ2-5	CASSYSTLGGETQYF
TRBV5-4	TRBJ2-7	CASRSGTGVEQYF
TRBV30	TRBJ2-7	CAWSVEGISYEQYF
TRBV29-1	TRBJ2-7	CSVVGTSGYEQYF